These 24 T cell receptor beta chains share one sample of origin, sequenced in a study of T cell responses to AZD1222 COVID-19 vaccine. Sequencing used immunoSEQ multiplex PCR; TCRdb keeps in-frame clones, though not all of them. The sample contains approximately 120,000 clones, roughly nine tenths of which appear only once. Sample: peripheral blood, taken on day 0 of AZD1222 vaccination. The receptors were sampled from an adult in good health.

The rearrangement uses TRBV10-3 and TRBJ1-2, with D perhaps TRBD1 (6 bases). This CDR3 region has 15 residues. Germline loops: CDR1 ENHRY, CDR2 SYGVKD. Trimming took off 2 bases at V and 7 bases at J, with 17 bases between the two ends. The CDR3 nucleotides are TGTGCCATCAGTGAGCACGGACAGCCCCAAGGTGGCTACACCTTC. The encoded protein is CAISEHGQPQGGYTF.

The chain has TRBV6-1 and TRBJ1-5, with no clear D. Germline V gene data show CDR1 as MNHNS and CDR2 as SASEGT. The CDR3 spans 14 residues. Deletions cut 3 bases from V and 2 bases from J, with 8 bases between. The CDR3 bases are TGTGCCAGCAGTGAGCTATGGGGCAATCAGCCCCAGCATTTT. The encoded protein is CASSELWGNQPQHF.

Points on this clone: One junction end disagrees with the germline gene, perhaps due to a read error. This sequence joins TRBV7-7 and TRBJ2-5, with a tentative D call TRBD2 (5 bases). The CDR3 has 12 residues. Germline CDR1 is SSHAT and CDR2 is FNYEAQ (reference sequence). CDR3 residues: CASSRPGETQYF. The CDR3 DNA is TGTGCTAGCAGCCGACCGGGGGAGACCCAGTACTTC. Filled out from reference TRBV7-7 and TRBJ2-5, the complete variable domain reads GAGVSQSPRYKVTKRGQDVTLRCDPISSHATLYWYQQALGQGPEFLTYFNYEAQPDKSGLPSDRFSAERPEGSISTLTIQRTEQRDSAMYRCASSRPGETQYFGPGTRLLVL.

This clone was picked up a small number of times. The chain joins TRBV10-3 to TRBJ2-3; 11 bases are shared with TRBD2. Germline V gene sequence: CDR1 ENHRY, CDR2 SYGVKD. The CDR3 has 15 residues. Trimming cost V 4 bases and J 5 bases; bases outside gene matches: 5. Here the CDR3 reads CAISVVAGGKDTQYF. The CDR3 nucleotides are TGTGCCATCAGTGTGGTAGCGGGAGGGAAAGATACGCAGTATTTT.

The chain joins TRBV12-3 or TRBV12-4 to TRBJ1-1, with D uncertain. CDR3 length: 11 amino acids. Trimming removed 4 bases at V and 7 bases at J, with 7 bases between. CDR3 sequence reads: CASSWQSEAFF. The DNA for the CDR3 is TGTGCCAGCAGTTGGCAGAGTGAAGCTTTCTTT.

The sample holds one count of this clone. The chain is built from TRBV7-8 and TRBJ2-6; D is perhaps TRBD1 (6 bases). Looked up from germline, CDR1 is SGHVS and CDR2 is FQNEAQ. CDR3 length: 17 amino acids. The ends were cut back, 4 bases at V and 2 bases at J, with 15 bases in the middle. CDR3 DNA: TGTGCCAGCAGCTGGAGATCAGACAGGCCTGGGGCCAACGTCCTGACTTTC. It translates to CASSWRSDRPGANVLTF.

The J gene is TRBJ1-1, the V gene TRBV6-4; D call uncertain. The CDR3 consists of 14 residues. Trimming took 0 bases from V and 4 from J, leaving 9 bases between them. Germline values: CDR1 MRHNA, CDR2 SNTAGT. DNA of the CDR3: TGTGCCAGCAGTGACTCGAATAGGGCCACTGAAGCTTTCTTT. As protein: CASSDSNRATEAFF.

This sequence joins TRBV27 and TRBJ2-1; 10 positions agree with TRBD2. CDR3 length: 15 amino acids. CDR1 is MNHEY and CDR2 is SMNVEV in the germline V gene (reference sequence). Germline trimming cut 4 bases from V and 6 bases from J; bases unmatched to any gene: 6. CDR3: CASSYWTSGTNEQFF. The CDR3 coding sequence is TGTGCCAGCAGTTACTGGACTAGCGGAACCAATGAGCAGTTCTTC.

The DNA of the CDR3 is TGTGCCAGCAGCCCAGCCTATGGGGGCTACAATGAGCAGTTCTTC. It yields the protein CASSPAYGGYNEQFF. This chain joins TRBV7-3 and TRBJ2-1; D tentatively reads TRBD1 or TRBD2 (5 bases each). Trimming shortened V by 5 bases and J by 3 bases, and 14 bases separated the two germline ends. CDR1 SGHTA and CDR2 FQGTGA come from the germline V gene. CDR3 size: 15 residues.

This clone was counted once. The chain recombines TRBV15 with TRBJ2-5, with D tentatively TRBD1 (5 bases). CDR1 LNHNV and CDR2 YYDKDF come from the germline V gene (reference sequence). The CDR3 contains 14 residues. The V end lost 3 bases, the J end lost 2 bases, and 10 bases lay between the germline ends. CDR3 loop: CATSSRQIQETQYF. The CDR3 DNA reads as TGTGCCACCAGCAGCCGACAGATACAAGAGACCCAGTACTTC.

The rearrangement uses TRBV7-8 and TRBJ1-3; possibly TRBD1 for D (5 bases). Germline V lookup: CDR1 SGHVS, CDR2 FQNEAQ. This CDR3 has 17 residues. Trimming removed 1 base at V and 4 bases at J, with 17 bases between. The CDR3 protein is CASSLGQVRARGNTIYF. The DNA of the CDR3 is TGTGCCAGCAGCTTAGGTCAGGTCAGGGCCCGCGGAAACACCATATATTTT. The full variable domain, rest sourced from reference TRBV7-8 and TRBJ1-3, is GAGVSQSPRYKVAKRGQDVALRCDPISGHVSLFWYQQALGQGPEFLTYFQNEAQLDKSGLPSDRFFAERPEGSVSTLKIQRTQQEDSAVYLCASSLGQVRARGNTIYFGEGSWLTVV.

The genes are TRBV6-5 and TRBJ2-7; TRBD1 is a possible D gene (6 bases). The length of the CDR3 is 12 residues. Trimming left V 0 bases short and J 12 bases short, with 12 bases between. Per the germline V gene, CDR1 is MNHEY and CDR2 is SVGAGI. Written as DNA, the CDR3 is TGTGCCAGCAGTTACTCAGGGCAGGGGTGGTACTTC. The encoded protein is CASSYSGQGWYF.

The rearrangement joins TRBV10-3 to TRBJ1-5; D is possibly TRBD1 (6 bases). The ends were cut back, 4 bases at V and 3 bases at J, with 13 bases in the middle. Germline V gene sequence: CDR1 ENHRY, CDR2 SYGVKD. The CDR3 extends over 15 amino acids. For the CDR3, the DNA is TGTGCCATCAGTGCCGACGACAGGCTCAATCAGCCCCAGCATTTT. The encoded protein is CAISADDRLNQPQHF.

V usage is TRBV3-1 (or the pseudogene TRBV3-2) and J usage is TRBJ2-3; 9 bases fit TRBD1. CDR3 length: 16 residues. Germline values: CDR1 LGHDT, CDR2 YNNKEL (reference sequence). V lost 5 bases, J lost 2 bases, and 8 bases stayed unmatched. CDR3 amino acids: CASSSGQGRLTDTQYF. CDR3 bases: TGTGCCAGCAGCTCAGGACAGGGGCGTCTCACAGATACGCAGTATTTT.

This chain uses TRBV6-5 with TRBJ2-6; 7 nucleotides match TRBD1. Germline V CDR1 and CDR2: MNHEY, SVGAGI. The CDR3 is made up of 14 amino acids. Trimming took 8 bases from V and 1 from J; bases not matched to a gene: 2. The CDR3, as DNA: TGTGCCAGCCTACAGGGGTCTGGGGCCAACGTCCTGACTTTC. This translates into CASLQGSGANVLTF.

The chain is built from TRBV24-1 and TRBJ2-6, with TRBD1 matching over 9 bases. Looked up from germline, CDR1 is KGHDR and CDR2 is SFDVKD. The length of the CDR3 is 19 residues. With 3 bases clipped from V and 2 bases from J, the junction kept 10 bases outside the gene matches. The CDR3 protein is CATSDRLGQGLTGANVLTF. The CDR3 nucleotides read TGTGCCACCAGTGATCGCCTTGGACAGGGGTTGACTGGGGCCAACGTCCTGACTTTC.

This sequence joins TRBV14 and TRBJ1-4; 8 bases agree with TRBD1. The junction had 8 bases not matched to a gene; V was cut back by 2 bases and J by 6 bases. From germline, CDR1 is SGHDN and CDR2 FVKESK. The CDR3 length is 16 residues. The CDR3 region is CASSQSRYRGDEKLFF. As DNA, the CDR3 is TGTGCCAGCAGCCAAAGTCGTTACAGGGGGGATGAAAAACTGTTTTTT.

This clone was observed a single time. The chain employs TRBV4-2 and TRBJ1-2; D is possibly TRBD1 (5 bases). V was shortened by 0 bases and J by 3 bases, with 8 bases between the two germline ends. Germline lookup yields CDR1 LGHNA and CDR2 YNFKEQ. The CDR3 consists of 14 residues. The CDR3 DNA follows: TGTGCCAGCAGCCAAGAGGCGGGGCACTATGGCTACACCTTC. It yields the protein CASSQEAGHYGYTF.

The chain uses TRBV2 and TRBJ1-1; 8 positions match TRBD1. From germline, CDR1 is SNHLY and CDR2 FYNNEI. Unmatched junction bases numbered 6, after V lost 3 bases and J lost 6 bases. The CDR3 length is 14 residues. The CDR3 DNA follows: TGTGCCAGCAGTGATAGGACAGGGCGCGCTGAAGCTTTCTTT. This codes for CASSDRTGRAEAFF.

The V gene is TRBV6-6, the J gene TRBJ2-3, with 8 nucleotides matching TRBD1. Losses at the gene ends were 8 bases for V and 3 bases for J; bases not matched to a gene: 7. Germline V lookup: CDR1 MNHNY, CDR2 SVGAGI (reference sequence). The CDR3 contains 14 residues. The CDR3 is CASEDRERTDTQYF. The CDR3 nucleotides read TGTGCCAGCGAGGACAGGGAGCGGACAGATACGCAGTATTTT.

CDR3 nucleotide sequence: TGTGCCAGCAGTCTCAAGGCCCGGGCCCTTAGGGAAAGCAATCAGCCCCAGCATTTT. This translates into CASSLKARALRESNQPQHF. The rearrangement uses TRBV28 and TRBJ1-5; D is ambiguous. CDR1 and CDR2 from the germline V gene are MDHEN and SYDVKM. This CDR3 contains 19 residues. V lost 5 bases and J 1 base, leaving 24 bases between the germline ends.

The rearrangement joins TRBV25-1 to TRBJ1-1; no clear D. The germline V and J ends were trimmed by 4 bases and 10 bases, with 19 bases remaining between them. Germline CDR1 reads MGHDK; CDR2 reads SYGVNS. CDR3 size: 14 residues. The CDR3 spells CASSVPSGQRGAFF. In DNA form, the CDR3 reads TGTGCCAGCAGTGTTCCGTCAGGCCAACGGGGAGCTTTCTTT.

This clone was picked up a small number of times. V is TRBV4-1 and J is TRBJ1-2; D unresolved. There are 15 residues in the CDR3. The germline V gene has CDR1 MGHRA and CDR2 YSYEKL. V was clipped by 1 base and J by 0 bases, with 9 bases between them. For the CDR3, the DNA is TGCGCCAGCAGCCAAGTACCGTCAACTAACTATGGCTACACCTTC. Encoded protein: CASSQVPSTNYGYTF.

The chain employs TRBV6-5 and TRBJ1-1, with D uncertain. Germline CDR1 is MNHEY and CDR2 is SVGAGI. Deletions cut 8 bases from V and 4 bases from J, with 8 bases between. The CDR3 contains 11 residues. CDR3 in DNA: TGTGCCAGCCGTCGGGGCACTGAAGCTTTCTTT. Its translation is CASRRGTEAFF.